This is a list of T cell receptor beta chains from one sample in a study of blood T cell repertoires in COVID-19. Sequencing was performed with immunoSEQ multiplex PCR; in TCRdb, only in-frame clones are kept and a portion is missing. The table records roughly 300,000 clones, about nine tenths of them present only once. Sequencing was carried out using peripheral blood. The origin of the receptors is a woman aged 25-40 years with COVID-19, enrolled during active disease. Both conserved end residues are part of each CDR3. A D gene is named only where the DNA matches it firmly. Where a row states a size, it is once, few, many or the class of an expanded clone; other rows omit it.

cdr3_nt: TGTGCCAGTAGTATAGGCCCAAAACTAGCGGGGGTAGGGAATGAGCAGTTCTTC
cdr3_aa: CASSIGPKLAGVGNEQFF
j_call: TRBJ2-1
v_call: TRBV19
clone_size: .
d_call: TRBD2

cdr3_nt: TGTGCCAGCAGCGTAGGAGGGTCGCGAGGCTACACCTTC
cdr3_aa: CASSVGGSRGYTF
j_call: TRBJ1-2
v_call: TRBV9
clone_size: .
d_call: .

cdr3_nt: TGTGCCAGCAGCCCTCTGACGGGGGATAATGAAAAACTGTTTTTT
cdr3_aa: CASSPLTGDNEKLFF
j_call: TRBJ1-4
v_call: TRBV9
clone_size: .
d_call: .

cdr3_nt: TGCGCCAGCAGCATGGACAGGTTGAACACTGAAGCTTTCTTT
cdr3_aa: CASSMDRLNTEAFF
j_call: TRBJ1-1
v_call: TRBV5-1
clone_size: .
d_call: TRBD1

cdr3_nt: TGTGCCAGCAGCCAAGAAGCACAGGGGGCTTGGGATGGCTACACCTTC
cdr3_aa: CASSQEAQGAWDGYTF
j_call: TRBJ1-2
v_call: TRBV3-1/TRBV3-2
clone_size: .
d_call: TRBD1

cdr3_nt: TGTGCCAGCAGCCAAGTTGCACTGAGGAGCACCATATATTTT
cdr3_aa: CASSQVALRSTIYF
j_call: TRBJ1-3
v_call: TRBV3-1/TRBV3-2
clone_size: .
d_call: .

cdr3_nt: TGCGCCAGCAGCTTGGGACTAGCGGGGAAGACGCAGTATTTT
cdr3_aa: CASSLGLAGKTQYF
j_call: TRBJ2-3
v_call: TRBV5-1
clone_size: .
d_call: TRBD2

cdr3_nt: TGTGCCTGGAGTGCACAGCGGGGCACTGAAGCTTTCTTT
cdr3_aa: CAWSAQRGTEAFF
j_call: TRBJ1-1
v_call: TRBV30
clone_size: .
d_call: .

cdr3_nt: TGTGCCAGTAGTATAGTCACAGGGGCCGGGGAGCTGTTTTTT
cdr3_aa: CASSIVTGAGELFF
j_call: TRBJ2-2
v_call: TRBV19
clone_size: .
d_call: TRBD1

cdr3_nt: TGTGCCAGCAGCCAAGATAAGGGGGCAGTACGTCAAGAGACCCAGTACTTC
cdr3_aa: CASSQDKGAVRQETQYF
j_call: TRBJ2-5
v_call: TRBV14
clone_size: .
d_call: TRBD1

cdr3_nt: TGTGCCAGCAGCCTGGGACTAGCGGGAGCAGACGAGCAGTACTTC
cdr3_aa: CASSLGLAGADEQYF
j_call: TRBJ2-7
v_call: TRBV7-6
clone_size: .
d_call: TRBD2

cdr3_nt: TGCGCCAGCAGCCAAGATAGGCCTAGCGGGAGGGTCAGCTCCTACAATGAGCAGTTCTTC
cdr3_aa: CASSQDRPSGRVSSYNEQFF
j_call: TRBJ2-1
v_call: TRBV4-1
clone_size: once
d_call: TRBD2

cdr3_nt: TGTGCCAGCAGCCGAGCCGCAGGCTACGAGCAGTACTTC
cdr3_aa: CASSRAAGYEQYF
j_call: TRBJ2-7
v_call: TRBV5-4
clone_size: few
d_call: .

cdr3_nt: TGTGCCAGCAGCTTAACACTTCAAGGAGCGGGAGGGCTGGGTGAGCAGTTCTTC
cdr3_aa: CASSLTLQGAGGLGEQFF
j_call: TRBJ2-1
v_call: TRBV7-3
clone_size: .
d_call: TRBD2

cdr3_nt: TGTGCCAGCCTCACTGTACCTAGCACAGATACGCAGTATTTT
cdr3_aa: CASLTVPSTDTQYF
j_call: TRBJ2-3
v_call: TRBV2
clone_size: .
d_call: .

cdr3_nt: TGTGCCAGCTCACGGTTACCGGGGGGCGCGGACACTGAAGCTTTCTTT
cdr3_aa: CASSRLPGGADTEAFF
j_call: TRBJ1-1
v_call: TRBV18
clone_size: .
d_call: .

cdr3_nt: TGTGCCAGCAGCAAAACTAGCGGTAGCACAGATACGCAGTATTTT
cdr3_aa: CASSKTSGSTDTQYF
j_call: TRBJ2-3
v_call: TRBV21-1
clone_size: .
d_call: .

cdr3_nt: TGTGCCAGCAGTCCCGGCCGGGAGAGACTCAATGAGCAGTTCTTC
cdr3_aa: CASSPGRERLNEQFF
j_call: TRBJ2-1
v_call: TRBV6-5
clone_size: .
d_call: .

cdr3_nt: TGTGCCAGCAGCCCAACTAGAAGGCAAGAGACCCAGTACTTC
cdr3_aa: CASSPTRRQETQYF
j_call: TRBJ2-5
v_call: TRBV9
clone_size: .
d_call: .

cdr3_nt: TGTGCCAGCAGCTTAGACCCGGGACAGACCTTCTCTGGGGCCAACGTCCTGACTTTC
cdr3_aa: CASSLDPGQTFSGANVLTF
j_call: TRBJ2-6
v_call: TRBV7-8
clone_size: few
d_call: TRBD1

cdr3_nt: TGTGCCAGCAGGAACACAGGGGGTACTGAAGCTTTCTTT
cdr3_aa: CASRNTGGTEAFF
j_call: TRBJ1-1
v_call: TRBV6-5
clone_size: once
d_call: TRBD1

cdr3_nt: TGTGCCAGCAGCCGGCGGGACCGCACTGAAGCTTTCTTT
cdr3_aa: CASSRRDRTEAFF
j_call: TRBJ1-1
v_call: TRBV3-1/TRBV3-2
clone_size: .
d_call: .

cdr3_nt: TGCAGCGTAGCCGAATCCGGGGTGAACACTGAAGCTTTCTTT
cdr3_aa: CSVAESGVNTEAFF
j_call: TRBJ1-1
v_call: TRBV29-1
clone_size: .
d_call: .

cdr3_nt: TGTGCCAGCAGTATCCCGGGAGTAGAAGCTTTCTTT
cdr3_aa: CASSIPGVEAFF
j_call: TRBJ1-1
v_call: TRBV27
clone_size: .
d_call: .

cdr3_nt: TGTGCCAGCAGCCCGTCAGGGGGTCTTTACAATGAGCAGTTCTTC
cdr3_aa: CASSPSGGLYNEQFF
j_call: TRBJ2-1
v_call: TRBV3-1/TRBV3-2
clone_size: once
d_call: TRBD1

cdr3_nt: TGCGCCAGCAGTGAGATGGGGCGGGAGTACGGCACAGATACGCAGTATTTT
cdr3_aa: CASSEMGREYGTDTQYF
j_call: TRBJ2-3
v_call: TRBV10-1
clone_size: few
d_call: TRBD2

cdr3_nt: TGTGCCAGCAGCTTATGGGCGAACACGAACACTGAAGCTTTCTTT
cdr3_aa: CASSLWANTNTEAFF
j_call: TRBJ1-1
v_call: TRBV7-2
clone_size: .
d_call: .

cdr3_nt: TGTGCCAGCAGTTTGGGACTAGCGGAGCTTAGCACAGATACGCAGTATTTT
cdr3_aa: CASSLGLAELSTDTQYF
j_call: TRBJ2-3
v_call: TRBV28
clone_size: .
d_call: TRBD2

cdr3_nt: TGTGCCAGCATGCCAGCAGGAACTAACTATGGCTACACCTTC
cdr3_aa: CASMPAGTNYGYTF
j_call: TRBJ1-2
v_call: TRBV27
clone_size: once
d_call: .

cdr3_nt: TGTGCCAGCAGTCGCGCTAGCGCTGGCTACAATGAGCAGTTCTTC
cdr3_aa: CASSRASAGYNEQFF
j_call: TRBJ2-1
v_call: TRBV6-5
clone_size: .
d_call: .

cdr3_nt: TGTGCCAGCAGTATGGGGACCCGGCGGGGTACTGAAGCTTTCTTT
cdr3_aa: CASSMGTRRGTEAFF
j_call: TRBJ1-1
v_call: TRBV6-5
clone_size: few
d_call: .

cdr3_nt: TGTGCCAGCAGCTCGGGCCTCGCTGGAGGGTATGGCTACACCTTC
cdr3_aa: CASSSGLAGGYGYTF
j_call: TRBJ1-2
v_call: TRBV11-2
clone_size: .
d_call: .

cdr3_nt: TGCGCCAGCAGCTTGGCCGGGGGAAATCAGCCCCAGCATTTT
cdr3_aa: CASSLAGGNQPQHF
j_call: TRBJ1-5
v_call: TRBV5-1
clone_size: .
d_call: .